This TCR beta chain was documented in a study of cytomegalovirus exposure and HLA in healthy donors. About the study: For the roughly 400 genotyped donors, roughly 80% fell within the Caucasian-associated ancestry cluster.

Primers included in the PCR were 60 Vbeta and 13 Jbeta primers. Measured with immunoSEQ multiplex PCR; TCRdb has only the in-frame clones, and not every one. Altogether 72,000 or so clones are present, approximately 78% being singletons, with the ten largest covering 6.5% to 8.5%. Overall study results and limits: In vitro checks showed that a few CMV-associated chains really do target CMV antigens.

Every donor was a healthy person donating bone marrow. Nominally healthy donors provided the samples, though records likely missed some immune exposures. Of note for this clone: Antigen specificity is unknown.

Trimming pared 0 bases from V and 8 bases from J, leaving 10 bases between. CDR3 length: 13 residues. The germline CDR1 and CDR2 sequences are SGHAT and FQNNGV. The receptor comes from a man between 18 and 29 years old in good health and CMV-seropositive. The sequenced material came from PBMCs. The chain links TRBV11-2 to TRBJ1-2, with TRBD1 as a possible D gene (6 bases). In DNA, the CDR3 is TGTGCCAGCAGCTTAGATTCGACAGGAGGCTACACCTTC. Amino acids: CASSLDSTGGYTF.